These 7 T cell receptor beta chains share one sample of origin, sequenced in a study of cytomegalovirus exposure and HLA in healthy donors. PCR involved 60 Vbeta and 13 Jbeta primers. Sequencing used immunoSEQ multiplex PCR; TCRdb keeps in-frame clones, though not all of them. Among about 52,000 clones listed, roughly 60% were seen once. The sample taken for sequencing was PBMCs. The receptors come from a human donor in good health.

In this sample, this clone turned up once. The CDR3 DNA reads as TGTGCCAGCAGCGCCACAGGGGAAGACACTGAAGCTTTCTTT. As protein: CASSATGEDTEAFF. The rearrangement joins TRBV7-3 to TRBJ1-1; 7 nucleotides line up with TRBD1. Trimming took 5 bases from V and 3 from J; bases not matched to a gene: 6. This CDR3 is 14 amino acids long. Germline lookup yields CDR1 SGHTA and CDR2 FQGTGA.

The chain links TRBV19 to TRBJ1-1; 7 bases fit TRBD1. The V gene's germline CDR1 is LNHDA and CDR2 SQIVND (reference sequence). The junction had 9 bases not matched to a gene; V was cut back by 7 bases and J by 7 bases. CDR3 length: 13 amino acids. The CDR3 loop reads CASNKNRGSEAFF. DNA of the CDR3: TGTGCCAGTAACAAGAACAGGGGTAGTGAAGCTTTCTTT.

The chain recombines TRBV7-3 with TRBJ1-1; 8 bases fit TRBD1. Germline V lookup: CDR1 SGHTA, CDR2 FQGTGA. This CDR3 has 14 residues. With 8 bases clipped from V and 4 bases from J, the junction kept 9 bases outside the gene matches. The CDR3, as DNA: TGTGCCAGCGCACCAGGGGGCAAGGGCACTGAAGCTTTCTTT. Translation: CASAPGGKGTEAFF.

This clone was found a few times. The J gene is TRBJ2-5, the V gene TRBV30; perhaps TRBD1 as D (6 bases). With 4 bases removed from V and 5 bases from J, the gap between germline ends came to 14 bases. The CDR3 sequence is 13 residues long. The germline V gene has CDR1 GTSNPN and CDR2 SVGIG (reference sequence). In nucleotides, the CDR3 is TGTGCCTGGAAAAAACAGGGCCGGGAGACCCAGTACTTC. This sequence encodes CAWKKQGRETQYF. The variable domain in full, completed from reference TRBV30 and TRBJ2-5, reads SQTIHQWPATLVQPVGSPLSLECTVEGTSNPNLYWYRQAAGRGLQLLFYSVGIGQISSEVPQNLSASRPQDRQFILSSKKLLLSDSGFYLCAWKKQGRETQYFGPGTRLLVL.

This chain joins TRBV30 and TRBJ1-1, with 7 bases fitting TRBD1. Trimming at V came to 2 bases and at J to 0 bases, leaving 6 bases not matched to a gene. CDR1 GTSNPN and CDR2 SVGIG come from the germline V gene (reference sequence). CDR3 length: 15 amino acids. This CDR3 is CAWSRGRTMNTEAFF. The CDR3 coding sequence is TGTGCCTGGAGTAGGGGGCGAACAATGAACACTGAAGCTTTCTTT.

The genes are TRBV5-1 and TRBJ1-1; 12 nucleotides align to TRBD1. V shed 6 bases and J 2 bases; nucleotides not matched to a gene: 11. The CDR3 contains 17 residues. Germline V CDR1 and CDR2: SGHRS, YFSETQ. The CDR3 loop reads CASTRGGDRGRNTEAFF. The CDR3 DNA follows: TGCGCCAGCACCAGAGGCGGGGACAGGGGGCGAAACACTGAAGCTTTCTTT.

This clone has only a few counts. The rearrangement uses TRBV7-9 and TRBJ1-1, with D tentatively TRBD1 (6 bases). Germline CDR1 reads SEHNR; CDR2 reads FQNEAQ (reference sequence). CDR3 length: 13 amino acids. V lost 5 bases and J 7 bases, leaving 14 bases between the germline ends. The CDR3 DNA sequence: TGTGCCAGCAGCCCTACAGGGAAGGATGAAGCTTTCTTT. As protein: CASSPTGKDEAFF.